This entry lists 21 T cell receptor beta chains sequenced from one sample in a study of vaccination and CD4 T cells after COVID-19 (dated by TCRdb to between 2021 and 2022). Libraries were constructed by PCR. Sequencing relied on an Illumina iSeq 100. At the Johns Hopkins FTIC core, DNA from the cultured CD4+ T cells underwent TCR sequencing with the Oncomine TCR Beta short-read assay. TCRdb reprocessed the public reads (quality trimming at Q25 with fastp, clone calling with MiXCR) and kept in-frame beta chains. Rows are combined by CDR3 protein, so each entry shows the most common genes and DNA. Here the sample has 13,000 to 15,000 distinct CDR3 sequences; around 50% occur a single time. Together, the top ten hold 20% to 30% of the sample. Their antigen targets remain unknown. The treatment or condition tag for this specimen amounts to: approximately nine-day PBMC culture with coronavirus spike peptide pools or control peptides (ViraFEST assay).

Specimen: cultured CD4+ T cells from blood, collected after SARS-CoV-2 vaccination. Source of these receptors: a human donor with COVID-19.

Written as DNA, the CDR3 is TGTGCCAGTACCTTACAGGGGGAGAGAGATAACTATGGCTACACCTTC. Its protein is CASTLQGERDNYGYTF. This chain links TRBV19 with TRBJ1-2, with 8 bases matching TRBD1. Germline lookup yields CDR1 LNHDA and CDR2 SQIVND (reference sequence). The CDR3 loop spans 16 amino acids. J gave up 1 base and V 7 bases, and 11 bases lay outside the gene matches.

The chain's CDR3 is CASGFDNTEAFF. The CDR3 DNA follows: TGTGCTAGTGGGTTTGACAACACTGAAGCTTTCTTT. V is TRBV12-5 and J is TRBJ1-1; no clear D. The germline CDR1 and CDR2 sequences are LGHNT and FRNRAP. V lost 6 bases, J lost 2 bases, and 7 bases lay in between. CDR3 length: 12 residues.

The sample holds one count of this clonotype. This chain connects TRBV11-3 to TRBJ2-3; tentatively, D is TRBD1 (5 bases). Germline CDR1 reads SGHNT; CDR2 reads YENEEA. V gave up 1 base and J gave up 5 bases, with 10 bases separating them. The CDR3 has 14 residues. The CDR3 region has the DNA TGTGCCAGCAGCTTAGGGGGCGTCGGAGATACGCAGTATTTT. Translating gives CASSLGGVGDTQYF.

The rearrangement links TRBV6-1 to TRBJ1-5, with D hard to call. This CDR3 spans 13 amino acids. V lost 2 bases and J 7 bases, leaving 9 bases between the germline ends. The germline gives CDR1 MNHNS, CDR2 SASEGT. DNA for the CDR3: TGTGCCAGCAGTGAATCCCAGGCGCAGCCCCAGCATTTT. Protein sequence: CASSESQAQPQHF.

CDR3 sequence (DNA): TGTGCCTGGAGTGTAGGGGACAGCGTCTATAATTCACCCCTCCACTTT. Translating it yields CAWSVGDSVYNSPLHF. The gene calls are TRBV30 and TRBJ1-6; 7 nucleotides agree with TRBD1. From germline, CDR1 is GTSNPN and CDR2 SVGIG (reference sequence). V was pared by 0 bases and J by 3 bases, with 5 bases of the junction left unmatched. The CDR3 loop spans 16 amino acids.

The chain uses TRBV20-1 and TRBJ2-1, with 9 bases fitting TRBD2. This CDR3 spans 14 amino acids. Germline trimming cut 6 bases from V and 7 bases from J; bases unmatched to any gene: 10. Per germline, CDR1 DFQATT and CDR2 SNEGSKA (reference sequence). CDR3 in DNA: TGCAGTGCACCGCGGGGGGGCCGATTAAATGAGCAGTTCTTC. Residues: CSAPRGGRLNEQFF.

The genes are TRBV6-2 or TRBV6-3 and TRBJ1-5; D gene unclear. The CDR3 loop spans 14 amino acids. Germline V gene lookup returns CDR1 MNHEY and CDR2 SVGEGT. Trimming took 7 bases from V and 4 from J, leaving 14 bases between them. CDR3 nucleotides: TGTGCCAGCACGGAGGGTCACTGGAATCAGCCCCAGCATTTT. The encoded protein is CASTEGHWNQPQHF.

The rearrangement joins TRBV6-1 to TRBJ1-2; 8 positions match TRBD1. Looked up from germline, CDR1 is MNHNS and CDR2 is SASEGT. This CDR3 comprises 13 residues. V gave up 8 bases and J gave up 4 bases; unmatched junction bases: 6. CDR3 bases: TGTGCCAGCCGAACAGGGGGAGGCTATGGCTACACCTTC. It encodes CASRTGGGYGYTF.

The chain employs TRBV7-9 and TRBJ2-5, with a weak D call TRBD1 (6 bases). Trimming shortened V by 4 bases and J by 6 bases, and 15 bases separated the two germline ends. The CDR3 totals 14 residues. CDR1 is SEHNR, CDR2 FQNEAQ, per germline (reference sequence). The CDR3 region is CASSSTGAVKTQYF. In DNA form, the CDR3 reads TGTGCCAGCAGCTCGACAGGTGCAGTGAAGACCCAGTACTTC.

The rearrangement uses TRBV27 and TRBJ2-7, with 9 bases aligning to TRBD1. This CDR3 spans 14 amino acids. Per germline, CDR1 MNHEY and CDR2 SMNVEV (reference sequence). The V and J ends lost 6 bases and 6 bases, in that order; junction bases with no gene match: 9. CDR3 region: CASRQPGQGTEQYF. CDR3 sequence (DNA): TGTGCCAGCAGACAACCGGGACAGGGAACCGAGCAGTACTTC.

This clonotype was seen a few times. V and J are TRBV6-1 and TRBJ1-2, with no clear D. Trimming took 1 base from V and 1 from J, leaving 7 bases between them. CDR1 is MNHNS and CDR2 is SASEGT in the germline V gene. This CDR3 contains 14 residues. CDR3 bases: TGTGCCAGCAGTGAAGTGGAGGTTAACTATGGCTACACCTTC. It yields the protein CASSEVEVNYGYTF.

This clonotype was seen more than once but under ten times. V and J are TRBV7-2 and TRBJ1-6, with 8 bases fitting TRBD1. The germline V gene encodes CDR1 SGHTA and CDR2 FQGNSA. The CDR3 totals 17 residues. The V and J ends lost 4 bases and 0 bases, in that order; junction bases with no gene match: 5. The CDR3, as DNA: TGTGCCAGCAGCTCCGGGGACAGGAGCTCCTATAATTCACCCCTCCACTTT. Translating gives CASSSGDRSSYNSPLHF.

This chain uses TRBV7-6 with TRBJ1-5, with D tentatively TRBD1 (6 bases). CDR3 length: 18 amino acids. Trimming took off 5 bases at V and 1 base at J, with 21 bases between the two ends. Germline CDR1 SGHVS, CDR2 FNYEAQ. The CDR3 reads CASSPLGAWGASNQPQHF. The CDR3 region has the DNA TGTGCCAGCAGCCCCCTAGGTGCGTGGGGGGCCAGCAATCAGCCCCAGCATTTT.

V is TRBV7-2 and J is TRBJ1-6, with D tentatively TRBD1 (5 bases). The CDR3 spans 16 residues. CDR1 SGHTA and CDR2 FQGNSA come from the germline V gene. Between the trimmed V and J ends, which lost 5 bases and 9 bases, there was a span of 20 bases. The CDR3 DNA follows: TGTGCCAGCAGCCAATGGTCGGGGGGAAGCAGTTCACCCCTCCACTTT. The encoded protein is CASSQWSGGSSSPLHF.

The chain is built from TRBV5-8 and TRBJ1-5; D is undetermined. CDR1 SGHTS and CDR2 YDEGEE come from the germline V gene. Trimming took 2 bases from V and 0 from J, leaving 3 bases between them. The CDR3 is 13 amino acids. The CDR3 loop is CASSFDSNQPQHF. For the CDR3, the DNA is TGTGCCAGCAGCTTCGATAGCAATCAGCCCCAGCATTTT.

For the CDR3, the DNA is TGTGCCAGCAGCCCAGCGGAGGGGCCCTATTCTGGCTACACCTTC. Protein sequence: CASSPAEGPYSGYTF. The V and J genes are TRBV12-3 or TRBV12-4 and TRBJ1-2; D may be TRBD1 (5 bases). The CDR3 sequence is 15 residues long. Between the trimmed V and J ends, which lost 6 bases and 7 bases, there was a span of 21 bases.

The chain recombines TRBV4-1 with TRBJ2-1; TRBD1 or TRBD2 may be the D gene (5 bases each). The CDR3 contains 15 residues. Germline V gives CDR1 MGHRA, CDR2 YSYEKL. Deletions cut 1 base from V and 10 bases from J, with 17 bases between. The CDR3 sequence: CASSQATGRGREQFF. The CDR3 region has the DNA TGCGCCAGCAGCCAAGCGACGGGGCGCGGACGAGAGCAGTTCTTC.

This clonotype came up a few times. The rearrangement uses TRBV24-1 and TRBJ2-2; no clear D. Germline V lookup: CDR1 KGHDR, CDR2 SFDVKD. The CDR3 runs 15 residues. V dropped 0 bases and J dropped 1 base, with 5 bases sitting between them. CDR3 in DNA: TGTGCCACCAGTGATTTGAACGGGAACACCGGGGAGCTGTTTTTT. Translation: CATSDLNGNTGELFF.

The V gene is TRBV6-1, the J gene TRBJ2-1; 12 positions agree with TRBD2. V lost 4 bases and J lost 5; bases outside the gene matches: 9. The CDR3 totals 17 residues. The germline gives CDR1 MNHNS, CDR2 SASEGT. The CDR3 region has the DNA TGTGCCAGCAGTGCGAGGGGGACTAGCGGGCTTAACAATGAGCAGTTCTTC. This codes for CASSARGTSGLNNEQFF.

The chain employs TRBV6-1 and TRBJ2-7; D may be TRBD1 (5 bases). The CDR3 length is 15 residues. In germline, CDR1 is MNHNS, CDR2 SASEGT. V lost 7 bases and J 2 bases, leaving 18 bases between the germline ends. The CDR3 protein is CASTLGPQAAYEQYF. CDR3 bases: TGTGCCAGCACCCTGGGGCCCCAGGCCGCCTACGAGCAGTACTTC.

This clonotype showed up just a few times. This rearrangement joins TRBV11-2 to TRBJ2-5; no definite D call. CDR3 length: 13 residues. The V gene's germline CDR1 is SGHAT and CDR2 FQNNGV. Trimming removed 6 bases from V and 7 bases from J, with 15 bases in between. The CDR3 is CASSRPGPGTQYF. CDR3 DNA: TGTGCCAGCAGTCGACCCGGCCCGGGGACCCAGTACTTC.